This TCR beta chain was sequenced in a study of tumor-infiltrating lymphocytes in primary liver carcinoma. The CDR3 is 17 amino acids. Germline lookup yields CDR1 SGHAT and CDR2 FQNNGV. Investigators took RNA and DNA out together from 20-30 mg of unsorted bulk tissue. As regards this clonotype: A junction boundary mismatches the germline segment, possibly from a read error.

Synthesis of TCR beta cDNA was carried out from around 540 ng total RNA with a constant-region primer. Three-round nested multiplex PCR performed with slightly modified ARM-PCR produced the TCR beta libraries. Primers for the first two PCR rounds were TRBV1-TRBV30 forward primers and a C-beta reverse primer (about 11 cycles per round). TCRdb fed the multiplex PCR reads into MiXCR, producing one record per CDR3 protein. This sample carries about 100,000 distinct CDR3 sequences, approximately 70% of them seen once, and the ten largest clones take around 12%. The origin of this receptor is a woman aged 55-69 years with primary liver carcinoma and hepatitis B virus infection. Sequences were obtained from liver tumor tissue from sampling region 2. Subset of the sample: tumor region T2, inferior pole. The chain couples TRBV11-2 to TRBJ1-2, with D unclear. DNA of the CDR3: TGTGCCAGCAACTTAGGTCCGATCAGGTCGCTGCGCTATGGCTACACCTTC. Translating gives CASNLGPIRSLRYGYTF. Supplemented by reference TRBV11-2 and TRBJ1-2, the full variable domain reads EAGVAQSPRYKIIEKRQSVAFWCNPISGHATLYWYQQILGQGPKLLIQFQNNGVVDDSQLPKDRFSAERLKGVDSTLKIQPAKLEDSAVYLCASNLGPIRSLRYGYTFGSGTRLTVV.